Detailed here is one T cell receptor (beta chain). Its antigen is still unknown. This sample is part of a study of beta chain features in type 1 diabetes. Looking at the study overall: Patients looked much like healthy donors when it came to age, gender and cell yields. Study findings and constraints: Among type 1 diabetes patients, VDJ junctions had fewer insertions and more deletions. For cells with high TCR expression, cDNA sequencing could yield over-representation. Type 1 diabetes patients had moderately but significantly shorter TCRB CDR3s in all four CD4+ subsets.

The investigators reverse transcribed all of the isolated RNA, so they sequenced expressed TCRB transcripts. Assay: immunoSEQ multiplex PCR; the TCRdb copy retains only in-frame clones and omits some. The sample consists of over 150,000 clones, about 9.4% of them appearing once. Via the markers CD45RO/CCR7/CD25/CD127/CD95/CD27, stem cell-like memory, regulatory, central memory and naive CD4+ cells were sorted. The CDR3 spans 18 residues. V lost 1 base and J lost 0, with 15 bases in between. Looked up from germline, CDR1 is SGHVS and CDR2 is FQNEAQ. Specimen: central memory CD4+ T cells from blood. The clonotype was recovered from a man under 40 with type 1 diabetes. This chain links TRBV7-8 with TRBJ2-2; no clear D gene. CDR3 coding DNA: TGTGCCAGCAGCTTAGAGATGTCCAGCGCCACGAACACCGGGGAGCTGTTTTTT. This codes for CASSLEMSSATNTGELFF.